The clone carrying this T cell receptor (beta chain) was detected a few times. This sample was included in a study of T cells in tumors after PD-1 blockade. Looking at the study overall: No patient had prior checkpoint blockade, systemic immunosuppression, or radiotherapy within 4 weeks. Each patient got pembrolizumab 200 mg every 3 weeks or cemiplimab 350 mg every 2 weeks.

The CDR3 length is 14 residues. Germline V CDR1 and CDR2: KGHDR, SFDVKD. The V end was cut by 7 bases, the J end by 4 bases, with 15 bases between. The repertoire was sequenced with immunoSEQ multiplex PCR; TCRdb's copy has only in-frame clones and lacks some. The sample lists about 59,000 clones, just under 80% occurring once. The material was PBMCs, obtained before anti-PD-1 treatment. This chain joins TRBV24-1 and TRBJ1-1; D unresolved. The source of this sequence is a human donor with basal cell carcinoma. Written as DNA, the CDR3 is TGTGCCACCAGGGCGGACGGAGTGCGCACTGAAGCTTTCTTT. Residues: CATRADGVRTEAFF.